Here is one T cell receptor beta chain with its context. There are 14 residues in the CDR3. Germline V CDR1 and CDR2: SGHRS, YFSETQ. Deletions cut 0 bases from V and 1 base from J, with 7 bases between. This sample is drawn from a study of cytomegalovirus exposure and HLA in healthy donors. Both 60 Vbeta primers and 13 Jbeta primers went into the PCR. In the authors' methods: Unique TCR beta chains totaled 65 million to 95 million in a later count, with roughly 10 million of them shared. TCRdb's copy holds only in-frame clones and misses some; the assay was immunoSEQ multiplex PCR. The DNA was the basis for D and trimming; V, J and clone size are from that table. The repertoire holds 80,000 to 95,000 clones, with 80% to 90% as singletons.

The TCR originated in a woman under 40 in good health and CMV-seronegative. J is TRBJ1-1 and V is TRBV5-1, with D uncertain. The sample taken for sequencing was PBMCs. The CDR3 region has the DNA TGCGCCAGCAGCTTGGTTCTCAGGAACACTGAAGCTTTCTTT. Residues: CASSLVLRNTEAFF.